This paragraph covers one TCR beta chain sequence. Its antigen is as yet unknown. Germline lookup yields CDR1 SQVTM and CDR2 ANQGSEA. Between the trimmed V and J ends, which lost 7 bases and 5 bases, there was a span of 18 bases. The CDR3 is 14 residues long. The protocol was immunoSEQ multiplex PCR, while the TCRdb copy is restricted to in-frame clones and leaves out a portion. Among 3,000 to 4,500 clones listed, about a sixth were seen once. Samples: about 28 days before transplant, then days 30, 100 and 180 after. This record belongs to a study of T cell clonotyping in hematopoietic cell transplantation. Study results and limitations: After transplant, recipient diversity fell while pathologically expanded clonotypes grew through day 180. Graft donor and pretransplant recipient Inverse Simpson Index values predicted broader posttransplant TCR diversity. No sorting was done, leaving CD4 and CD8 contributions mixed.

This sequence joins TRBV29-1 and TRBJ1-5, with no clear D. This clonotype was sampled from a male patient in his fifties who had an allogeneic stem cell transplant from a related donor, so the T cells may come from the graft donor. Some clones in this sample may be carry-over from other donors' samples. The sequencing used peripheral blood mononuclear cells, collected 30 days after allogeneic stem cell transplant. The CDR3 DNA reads TGCAGCGAAGGGTGGCGGTGGGTATATCAGCCCCAGCATTTT. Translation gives CSEGWRWVYQPQHF.